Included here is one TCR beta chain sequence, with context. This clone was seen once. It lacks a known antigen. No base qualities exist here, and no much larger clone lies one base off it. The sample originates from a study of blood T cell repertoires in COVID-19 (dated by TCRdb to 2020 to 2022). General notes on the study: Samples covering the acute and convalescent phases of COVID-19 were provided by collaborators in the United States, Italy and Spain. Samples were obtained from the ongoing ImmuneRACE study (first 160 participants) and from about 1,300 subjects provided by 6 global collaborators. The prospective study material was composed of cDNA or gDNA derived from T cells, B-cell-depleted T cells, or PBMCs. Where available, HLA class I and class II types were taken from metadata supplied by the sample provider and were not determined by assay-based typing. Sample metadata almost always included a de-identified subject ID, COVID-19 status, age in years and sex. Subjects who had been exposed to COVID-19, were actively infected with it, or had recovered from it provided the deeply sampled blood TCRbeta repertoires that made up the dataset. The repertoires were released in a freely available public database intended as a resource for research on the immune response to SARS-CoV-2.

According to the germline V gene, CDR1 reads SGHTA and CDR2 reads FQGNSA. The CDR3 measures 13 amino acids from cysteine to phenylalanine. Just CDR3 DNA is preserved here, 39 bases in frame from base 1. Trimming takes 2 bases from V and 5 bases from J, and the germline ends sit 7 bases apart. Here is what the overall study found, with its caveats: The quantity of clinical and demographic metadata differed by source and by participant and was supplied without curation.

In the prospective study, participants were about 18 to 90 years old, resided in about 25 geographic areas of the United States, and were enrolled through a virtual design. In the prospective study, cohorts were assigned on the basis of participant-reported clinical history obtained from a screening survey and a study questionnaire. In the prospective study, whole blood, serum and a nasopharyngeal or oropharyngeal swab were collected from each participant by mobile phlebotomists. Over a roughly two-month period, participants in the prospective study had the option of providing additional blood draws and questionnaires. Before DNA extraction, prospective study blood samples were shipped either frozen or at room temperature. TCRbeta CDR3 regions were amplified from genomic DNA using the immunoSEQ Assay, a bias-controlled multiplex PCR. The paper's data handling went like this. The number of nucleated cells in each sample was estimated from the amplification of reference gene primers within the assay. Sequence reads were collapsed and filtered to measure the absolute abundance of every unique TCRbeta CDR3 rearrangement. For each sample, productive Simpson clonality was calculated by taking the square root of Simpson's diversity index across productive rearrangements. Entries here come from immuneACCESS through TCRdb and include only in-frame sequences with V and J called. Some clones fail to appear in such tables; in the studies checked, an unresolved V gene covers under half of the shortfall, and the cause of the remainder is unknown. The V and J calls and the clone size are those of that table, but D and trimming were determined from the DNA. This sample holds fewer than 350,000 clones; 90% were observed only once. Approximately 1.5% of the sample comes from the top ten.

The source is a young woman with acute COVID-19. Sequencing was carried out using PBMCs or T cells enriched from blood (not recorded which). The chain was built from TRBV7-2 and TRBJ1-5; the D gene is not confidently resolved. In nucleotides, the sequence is TGTGCCAGCAGCTTAAGCCGTCATCAGCCCCAGCATTTT. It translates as CASSLSRHQPQHF. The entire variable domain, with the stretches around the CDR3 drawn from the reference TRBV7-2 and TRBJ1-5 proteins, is GAGVSQSPSNKVTEKGKDVELRCDPISGHTALYWYRQSLGQGLEFLIYFQGNSAPDKSGLPSDRFSAERTGGSVSTLTIQRTQQEDSAVYLCASSLSRHQPQHFGDGTRLSIL.